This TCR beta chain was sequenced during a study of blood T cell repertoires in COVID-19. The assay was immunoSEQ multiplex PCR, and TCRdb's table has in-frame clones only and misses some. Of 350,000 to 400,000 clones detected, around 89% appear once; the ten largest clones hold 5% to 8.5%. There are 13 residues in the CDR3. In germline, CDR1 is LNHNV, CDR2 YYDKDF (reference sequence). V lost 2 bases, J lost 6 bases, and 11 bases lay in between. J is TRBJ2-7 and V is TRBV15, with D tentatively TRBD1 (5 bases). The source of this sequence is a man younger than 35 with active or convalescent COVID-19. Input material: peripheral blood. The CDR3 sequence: CATSRKQDTEQYF. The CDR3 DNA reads TGTGCCACCAGCAGAAAACAGGATACCGAGCAGTACTTC.